A single sample is the source of the 13 T cell receptor beta chains below, sequenced in a study of shared T cell receptors in the human thymus. Generated by immunoSEQ multiplex PCR, the TCRdb table keeps only in-frame clones and is missing some. The table has 450,000 to 650,000 clones, approximately 80% seen once. This same sample was also taken into another study, of human thymus T cells.

Specimen: thymocytes. Receptor source: a boy under two years old with a congenital heart defect.

The chain uses TRBV14 and TRBJ2-3, with 12 bases identical to TRBD2. The germline V gene has CDR1 SGHDN and CDR2 FVKESK. The V segment lost 4 bases and the J segment 6 bases; nucleotides outside the gene matches: 8. This CDR3 region has 16 residues. CDR3 DNA sequence: TGTGCCAGCAGCCCCCGGACTAGCGGGGATTTCGATACGCAGTATTTT. Translation: CASSPRTSGDFDTQYF. Looking up the rest from reference TRBV14 and TRBJ2-3 gives the full variable domain: EAGVTQFPSHSVIEKGQTVTLRCDPISGHDNLYWYRRVMGKEIKFLLHFVKESKQDESGMPNNRFLAERTGGTYSTLKVQPAELEDSGVYFCASSPRTSGDFDTQYFGPGTRLTVL.

Note on this clone: This same CDR3 is encoded by further DNA sequences in the sample. This rearrangement joins TRBV18 to TRBJ2-7; TRBD2 aligns across 11 bases. Germline V gives CDR1 KGHSH, CDR2 LQKENI. CDR3 length: 14 residues. Trimming cost V 2 bases and J 6 bases; bases outside gene matches: 3. CDR3 sequence reads: CASSPTSGSAEQYF. The CDR3 DNA reads TGTGCCAGCTCACCAACTAGCGGGAGTGCCGAGCAGTACTTC.

This chain links TRBV30 with TRBJ2-1, with 7 bases matching TRBD2. V lost 1 base, J lost 2 bases, and 5 bases stayed unmatched. CDR1 is GTSNPN and CDR2 is SVGIG in the germline V gene (reference sequence). The CDR3 extends over 15 amino acids. The DNA of the CDR3 is TGTGCCTGGAGTGCAAGACTAGCCACCTACAATGAGCAGTTCTTC. As protein: CAWSARLATYNEQFF.

This chain uses TRBV28 with TRBJ1-2, with D uncertain. Germline V gene sequence: CDR1 MDHEN, CDR2 SYDVKM. This CDR3 has 14 amino acids. Trimming took off 3 bases at V and 0 bases at J, with 8 bases between the two ends. CDR3 sequence (DNA): TGTGCCAGCAGTTTGCGGTCGGCTAACTATGGCTACACCTTC. This gives the protein CASSLRSANYGYTF.

The chain joins TRBV5-4 to TRBJ2-2; D is ambiguous. V was shortened by 3 bases and J by 2 bases, with 8 bases between the two germline ends. CDR3 length: 14 residues. Germline V gives CDR1 SGHNT, CDR2 YYREEE (reference sequence). The CDR3 sequence: CASSSNRNTGELFF. In DNA form, the CDR3 reads TGTGCCAGCAGCTCCAACAGAAACACCGGGGAGCTGTTTTTT.

The V and J genes are TRBV19 and TRBJ2-7, with TRBD2 matching over 13 bases. The germline V gene has CDR1 LNHDA and CDR2 SQIVND (reference sequence). The CDR3 loop spans 16 amino acids. Trimming at V came to 4 bases and at J to 5 bases, leaving 8 bases not matched to a gene. Written as DNA, the CDR3 is TGTGCCAGTAGTACCCGCGGACTAGCGGGAGTCGACGAGCAGTACTTC. The encoded protein is CASSTRGLAGVDEQYF.

This chain links TRBV30 with TRBJ2-1; D possibly corresponds to TRBD2 (5 bases). The CDR3 totals 17 residues. Trimming shortened V by 8 bases and J by 3 bases, and 26 bases separated the two germline ends. The V gene's germline CDR1 is GTSNPN and CDR2 SVGIG (reference sequence). The CDR3 region is CAGKIPYSAGLYNEQFF. The CDR3 nucleotides are TGTGCCGGAAAAATACCTTATAGTGCGGGCCTCTACAATGAGCAGTTCTTC.

V is TRBV6-1 and J is TRBJ2-7; perhaps TRBD2 as D (6 bases). Germline-derived CDR1 and CDR2 are MNHNS and SASEGT. The V and J ends lost 6 bases and 3 bases respectively, with 9 bases between them. The length of the CDR3 is 12 residues. The CDR3 protein is CASSWEDYEQYF. In DNA form, the CDR3 reads TGTGCCAGCAGCTGGGAGGACTACGAGCAGTACTTC.

V and J are TRBV11-3 and TRBJ2-2; 7 nucleotides line up with TRBD2. Germline CDR1 is SGHNT and CDR2 is YENEEA. V gave up 4 bases and J gave up 11 bases; unmatched junction bases: 7. The CDR3 sequence is 13 residues long. CDR3: CASSSDWGGELFF. CDR3 DNA sequence: TGTGCCAGCAGCTCCGATTGGGGGGGAGAGCTGTTTTTT.

This chain links TRBV14 with TRBJ1-1, with 9 bases identical to TRBD1. The CDR3 length is 18 residues. Germline assignment: CDR1 SGHDN and CDR2 FVKESK. V shed 4 bases, J shed 3 bases, and the junction held 15 bases outside the gene matches. CDR3 sequence (DNA): TGTGCCAGCAGCCTACTACCCACCAAACAGGGGGCGGACACTGAAGCTTTCTTT. Protein sequence: CASSLLPTKQGADTEAFF.

J is TRBJ2-7 and V is TRBV29-1, with D possibly matching TRBD2 (5 bases). V dropped 7 bases and J dropped 2 bases, with 12 bases sitting between them. This CDR3 contains 12 residues. Germline V gives CDR1 SQVTM, CDR2 ANQGSEA. CDR3 bases: TGCAGCGGGCTCGGGGTTGCCTACGAGCAGTACTTC. Amino acid sequence: CSGLGVAYEQYF.

The chain couples TRBV28 to TRBJ2-3, with D possibly matching TRBD2 (6 bases). Germline values: CDR1 MDHEN, CDR2 SYDVKM. V was clipped by 7 bases and J by 1 base, with 15 bases between them. The CDR3 extends over 15 amino acids. The DNA for the CDR3 is TGTGCCAGCACCTTGGGAGGATCGGGCACAGATACGCAGTATTTT. Protein sequence: CASTLGGSGTDTQYF.

J is TRBJ2-7 and V is TRBV10-3; 7 nucleotides line up with TRBD1. J gave up 1 base and V 5 bases, and 5 bases lay outside the gene matches. Germline V lookup: CDR1 ENHRY, CDR2 SYGVKD. CDR3 length: 14 amino acids. The DNA of the CDR3 is TGTGCCATCAGTCAGACAGGGTCGTCCTACGAGCAGTACTTC. Translating it yields CAISQTGSSYEQYF.